The 20 T cell receptor beta chains below were found in one sample sequenced in a study of cytomegalovirus exposure and HLA in healthy donors. With 60 Vbeta and 13 Jbeta primers, the PCR was carried out. The data were produced by immunoSEQ multiplex PCR, yet TCRdb's version contains in-frame clones alone and is incomplete. The sample lists 250,000 or so clones; around 81% were seen once. The sequencing input was PBMCs. The source is an older woman in good health and CMV-seropositive.

The gene calls are TRBV7-2 and TRBJ1-4, with D tentatively TRBD1 (5 bases). V was cut by 1 base and J by 7 bases, with 22 bases left in between. There are 18 residues in the CDR3. Looked up from germline, CDR1 is SGHTA and CDR2 is FQGNSA. The CDR3 region is CASSLELRAPRDIEKLFF. Written as DNA, the CDR3 is TGTGCCAGCAGCTTAGAACTCAGGGCTCCGAGAGATATTGAAAAACTGTTTTTT.

The chain carries TRBV29-1 and TRBJ2-1, with 10 bases aligning to TRBD1. CDR1 and CDR2 (germline): SQVTM, ANQGSEA. This CDR3 comprises 12 residues. The CDR3, as DNA: TGCAGTCTGGACAGGGGGTCGGATGAGCAGTTCTTC. Its translation is CSLDRGSDEQFF.

J is TRBJ1-2 and V is TRBV7-9; TRBD1 matches at 7 bases. CDR1 and CDR2 from the germline V gene are SEHNR and FQNEAQ (reference sequence). This CDR3 region has 12 residues. The V and J ends lost 1 base and 12 bases, in that order; junction bases with no gene match: 5. DNA of the CDR3: TGTGCCAGCAGCTTAGACAGGGGAAGAGACACCTTC. Amino acids: CASSLDRGRDTF. Looking up the rest from reference TRBV7-9 and TRBJ1-2 gives the full variable domain: DTGVSQNPRHKITKRGQNVTFRCDPISEHNRLYWYRQTLGQGPEFLTYFQNEAQLEKSRLLSDRFSAERPKGSFSTLEIQRTEQGDSAMYLCASSLDRGRDTFGSGTRLTVV.

This sequence joins TRBV4-2 and TRBJ1-2; TRBD1 might be the D (5 bases). Trimming cost V 0 bases and J 4 bases, with 9 bases left between them. Germline V gene lookup returns CDR1 LGHNA and CDR2 YNFKEQ. This CDR3 comprises 14 residues. The CDR3 loop reads CASSQDYGGYGYTF. The CDR3 DNA sequence: TGTGCCAGCAGCCAAGATTACGGGGGCTATGGCTACACCTTC.

The V call is TRBV7-9, the J call TRBJ2-7; unclear D gene. Trimming pared 7 bases from V and 5 bases from J, leaving 6 bases between. Germline CDR1 SEHNR, CDR2 FQNEAQ (reference sequence). The CDR3 loop spans 10 amino acids. Written as DNA, the CDR3 is TGTGCCAGCACTCGCGACGAGCAGTACTTC. This encodes CASTRDEQYF.

The J gene is TRBJ2-3, the V gene TRBV7-2; 9 bases map to TRBD1. V trimming: 1 base; J trimming: 7 bases; junction bases outside the gene matches: 6. Germline lookup yields CDR1 SGHTA and CDR2 FQGNSA. This CDR3 has 15 residues. CDR3 nucleotides: TGTGCCAGCAGCTTAGGACAGGGGGTGGAAAATACGCAGTATTTT. This encodes CASSLGQGVENTQYF.

The CDR3 DNA sequence: TGTGCCAGCAGTCTCCAAACAGGGGATGGCTACACCTTC. It translates to CASSLQTGDGYTF. V is TRBV6-6 and J is TRBJ1-2, with 7 bases that match TRBD1. Unmatched junction bases numbered 6, after V lost 5 bases and J lost 6 bases. This CDR3 has 13 residues. The germline V gene encodes CDR1 MNHNY and CDR2 SVGAGI (reference sequence).

The genes are TRBV6-1 and TRBJ1-1, with D tentatively TRBD1 (5 bases). CDR1 and CDR2 from the germline V gene are MNHNS and SASEGT. The CDR3 has 13 amino acids. Trimming stripped 2 bases from V and 5 bases from J, with 9 bases between. The CDR3 here is CASSELAGTEAFF. The CDR3 DNA follows: TGTGCCAGCAGTGAATTGGCAGGGACTGAAGCTTTCTTT.

With regard to this clone: Other DNA sequences within the sample encode an identical CDR3. The chain carries TRBV28 and TRBJ2-1; 7 bases are shared with TRBD1. CDR1 and CDR2 from the germline V gene are MDHEN and SYDVKM. The CDR3 is 12 amino acids. The V segment lost 8 bases and the J segment 4 bases; nucleotides outside the gene matches: 2. The CDR3 loop is CASVTGYNEQFF. The CDR3 region has the DNA TGTGCCAGCGTGACAGGGTACAATGAGCAGTTCTTC.

This clone was detected once. The chain links TRBV19 to TRBJ1-2; 7 bases match TRBD1. The CDR3 runs 12 residues. Germline V CDR1 and CDR2: LNHDA, SQIVND (reference sequence). V lost 6 bases, J lost 8 bases, and 6 bases stayed unmatched. The DNA for the CDR3 is TGTGCCAGTAGCCCGACAGGGAGGGGCTACACCTTC. This gives the protein CASSPTGRGYTF.

The genes are TRBV7-2 and TRBJ1-5, with D uncertain. The germline V and J ends were trimmed by 5 bases and 0 bases, with 5 bases remaining between them. Germline lookup yields CDR1 SGHTA and CDR2 FQGNSA. This CDR3 comprises 13 residues. The DNA of the CDR3 is TGTGCCAGCAGCCCGTATAGCAATCAGCCCCAGCATTTT. Translating it yields CASSPYSNQPQHF.

The V call is TRBV28, the J call TRBJ1-2, with 7 bases fitting TRBD1. There are 12 residues in the CDR3. Unmatched junction bases numbered 2, after V lost 6 bases and J lost 4 bases. Germline V CDR1 and CDR2: MDHEN, SYDVKM. CDR3 region: CASSGTAYGYTF. The CDR3, as DNA: TGTGCCAGCAGCGGGACAGCCTATGGCTACACCTTC.

The gene calls are TRBV11-3 and TRBJ2-7; a possible D gene is TRBD1 (6 bases). V lost 5 bases to trimming and J lost 4 bases, with 15 bases between them. Germline CDR1 reads SGHNT; CDR2 reads YENEEA. The length of the CDR3 is 14 residues. CDR3 sequence: CASSPGVVCYEQYF. The CDR3 bases are TGTGCCAGCAGCCCAGGGGTTGTCTGTTACGAGCAGTACTTC.

The gene calls are TRBV10-3 and TRBJ2-3; D unresolved. This CDR3 has 15 residues. The V gene's germline CDR1 is ENHRY and CDR2 SYGVKD. V lost 3 bases, J lost 0 bases, and 10 bases lay in between. CDR3 sequence reads: CAISDLVQSTDTQYF. The CDR3 DNA reads as TGTGCCATCAGTGACCTGGTGCAGAGCACAGATACGCAGTATTTT.

V is TRBV7-2 and J is TRBJ1-5, with 7 nucleotides matching TRBD1. This CDR3 region has 16 residues. V was pared by 0 bases and J by 7 bases, with 9 bases of the junction left unmatched. Germline CDR1 reads SGHTA; CDR2 reads FQGNSA. In DNA form, the CDR3 reads TGTGCCAGCAGCTTAGCGACAGGGACTAGCGGACAGCCCCAGCATTTT. This gives the protein CASSLATGTSGQPQHF.

V usage is TRBV6-5 and J usage is TRBJ1-1; maybe TRBD1 (5 bases). The CDR3 is 15 residues long. The germline gives CDR1 MNHEY, CDR2 SVGAGI. Trimming pared 0 bases from V and 1 base from J, leaving 9 bases between. In DNA, the CDR3 is TGTGCCAGCAGTTACTCGGGGCTCAGGAACACTGAAGCTTTCTTT. It codes for CASSYSGLRNTEAFF.

This clone was picked up one time. The chain is built from TRBV12-5 and TRBJ2-3; TRBD2 matches 7 bases. V was clipped by 2 bases and J by 5 bases; unmatched bases: 13. Per the germline V gene, CDR1 is LGHNT and CDR2 is FRNRAP. CDR3 size: 17 residues. The CDR3 loop is CASGLRSGGSRGDTQYF. The CDR3 DNA follows: TGTGCTAGTGGTTTGAGGTCGGGAGGATCGCGTGGAGATACGCAGTATTTT.

The chain carries TRBV29-1 and TRBJ2-2, with 14 nucleotides matching TRBD2. J gave up 7 bases and V 7 bases, and 2 bases lay outside the gene matches. Germline loops: CDR1 SQVTM, CDR2 ANQGSEA. This CDR3 is built from 13 residues. The CDR3 coding sequence is TGCAGCGCCGGACTAGCGGGAGGCGGGGAGCTGTTTTTT. Protein: CSAGLAGGGELFF.

Only a few counts were recorded for this clone. V usage is TRBV5-1 and J usage is TRBJ2-1, with 15 bases matching TRBD2. V lost 7 bases, J lost 7 bases, and 12 bases stayed unmatched. The germline V gene has CDR1 SGHRS and CDR2 YFSETQ. The CDR3 spans 17 residues. CDR3 nucleotide sequence: TGCGCCAGCCAAGGGTGGTCGGGGACTAGCGGGAGGAATGAGCAGTTCTTC. Translating gives CASQGWSGTSGRNEQFF.

The gene calls are TRBV5-1 and TRBJ2-3; 7 bases fit TRBD1. The CDR3 length is 15 residues. Germline V gene lookup returns CDR1 SGHRS and CDR2 YFSETQ. The ends lost 4 bases at V and 6 bases at J; junction bases unmatched: 11. DNA of the CDR3: TGCGCCAGCAGCACGGGACAGTCCTTGGGGGATACGCAGTATTTT. It translates to CASSTGQSLGDTQYF.